This T cell receptor beta chain was captured in a study of T cells in Graves' hyperthyroidism and ophthalmopathy (dated by TCRdb to the late 2010s). Context from the whole study: Peripheral blood samples were taken at the time of initial diagnosis, prior to any treatment. To identify TCR V-J signatures that set the groups apart, the researchers used a discovery cohort of 100 patients, made up of under 50 with Graves' ophthalmopathy and 57 with stable Graves' hyperthyroidism. An independent validation cohort of around 20 hyperthyroidism patients and about 16 patients who later progressed to ophthalmopathy tested prospective prediction of ophthalmopathy. The roughly 90 discovery patients were divided at random into training and test sets in a 7:3 ratio. In addition, the study compared T-cell repertoires in thyroid tissue and in blood from several Graves' hyperthyroidism patients. Once sampling was done, hyperthyroidism patients were given methimazole at a starting dose of 30 mg daily, whereas ophthalmopathy patients were given high-dose intravenous methylprednisolone. The paper reports TCR Vbeta CDR3 sequencing of over 130 peripheral blood samples: approximately 41 ophthalmopathy, about 75 hyperthyroidism and approximately 17 progressor patients.

This clonotype was seen ten or more times. Its antigen is not yet known. It has no much larger one-base neighbor in the sample; base qualities were not kept. Via the germline V gene, CDR1 is KGHDR and CDR2 SFDVKD. There are 11 amino acids in the CDR3, from cysteine to phenylalanine inclusive. Solely the CDR3 DNA is kept, with 33 bases framed from the first base. V loses 6 bases, J loses 4 bases, and the germline ends lie 2 bases apart. Hyperthyroidism patients were aged 18 to 65 years and newly diagnosed, with disease duration of less than 2 months. The study excluded patients with uncontrolled infections, other autoimmune diseases, pregnancy or lactation. Diagnoses were established on the basis of clinical symptoms, serum thyroxine and TRAb, thyroid ultrasound, and orbital computed tomography. Blood from progressor patients was drawn when they were first diagnosed with hyperthyroidism, before any ophthalmopathy symptoms appeared. PBMCs were isolated from 10 ml of fresh peripheral blood by Ficoll-Paque density gradient centrifugation. Progressor patients were first diagnosed with Graves' hyperthyroidism and then developed ophthalmopathy during follow-up. Trizol reagent was used to extract total RNA, and RNA quality was then checked on an Agilent 2100 Bioanalyzer.

TCR beta CDR3 regions were amplified from RNA transcripts. The first round of RT-PCR for the TCR CDR3 was performed with the HTBI primer set and the Qiagen OneStep RT-PCR kit. A second multiplex PCR round built the libraries, followed by size selection and purification. Sequencing of the libraries was done on an Illumina HiSeq2000 using paired-end 100 bp reads. In the source study's methods: Raw data were processed with SOAPnuke, discarding reads with adapters, uncalled bases, mean Phred below 15, or no exact constant-primer or identifier match. High-quality paired reads were merged using COPE v1.2.5, and each unique nucleotide sequence was defined as a clonotype. MiTCR v1.1 was used to align clonotypes to the IMGT TRBV, TRBD and TRBJ reference segments. Analysis was restricted to V-J combinations with a frequency above 0.0001, which covered just over 98% of repertoires. A TCS score was defined as the ratio between F50 (clonal expansion) and ExV (chaos), using BLOSUM62-based TCRdist between CDR3 peptides within each V-J. Welch's t-statistics and random forest reduced around 550 V-J features to roughly 13, which were used in a naive Bayes classifier (R e1071). The raw public data were reprocessed by TCRdb itself: fastp quality trimming at Q25, MiXCR clonotype calling, in-frame beta chains only. Entries are consolidated by CDR3 protein sequence, retaining the most common genes and DNA. The V and J calls come from TCRdb's annotation, not from the publication. The sample yields about 130,000 distinct CDR3 sequences; approximately 20% were counted once. Of the sample, about 67% is held by the ten largest clones.

Summary of the overall study and its limitations: Most expanded thyroid clonotypes (frequency above 0.001) were also found in blood, which suggests that blood repertoires may mirror thyroid immune responses. In validation, the model predicted progression to ophthalmopathy with roughly 70% sensitivity and over 72% specificity, a median of 6.5 months before onset. Sample size was not statistically predetermined, and blinding of investigators to group allocation was not performed. A model built on a 13 V-J signature distinguished ophthalmopathy from stable hyperthyroidism, reaching around 90% sensitivity and under 84% specificity in cross-validation and 80%/75% in testing.

The rearrangement joined TRBV24-1 to TRBJ2-2; no confident D gene assignment can be made. The sequencing input was blood. The source of this sequence is a woman in her fifties or sixties with Graves' hyperthyroidism that later progressed to Graves' ophthalmopathy. The nucleotides are TGTGCCACCAGTTTCACCGGGGAGCTGTTTTTT. It specifies CATSFTGELFF.